The clone carrying this T cell receptor beta chain was recorded at least ten times. Its antigen is unknown. Researchers prepared the TCRbeta library using unique molecular identifiers, the study reports. TCRdb re-called the PCR reads with MiXCR, one entry per CDR3 protein. The sample has fewer than 500,000 distinct CDR3 sequences, around two fifths seen once. The data stem from a study of T-cell reconstitution after alpha-beta-depleted transplantation in children. The length of the CDR3 is 15 residues. Per the germline V gene, CDR1 is SGDLS and CDR2 is YYNGEE. Trimming left V 0 bases short and J 7 bases short, with 17 bases between. Notes on the study in general: Reportedly, roughly two months post-transplant, alpha-beta T cells arose from several hundred expanded graft clones. Some patients' high day-60 TCRbeta diversity was attributed to recipient cells surviving conditioning. Newly produced T cells mostly provided counts and TCRbeta diversity after one year, as hyperexpanded clones declined.

This TCR derives from a girl under 10 years old with aplastic anemia, due to receive a stem cell transplant. The chain couples TRBV9 to TRBJ2-7; D not certain. The material was PBMCs, obtained before TCRalphabeta/CD19-depleted stem cell transplant. The chain's CDR3 is CASSVGARHSLEQYF. The CDR3 bases are TGTGCCAGCAGCGTAGGGGCGAGGCACTCGTTGGAGCAGTACTTC.